The clone carrying this T cell receptor (beta chain) was counted a few times. Its antigen is as yet unknown. The data originate from a study of T cell responses to AZD1222 COVID-19 vaccine. Study findings and constraints: Donors skewed white British and female; clonal diversity was possibly underestimated. Just 5 to 7 people given AZD1222 tested seropositive at baseline.

Only in-frame clones appear in the TCRdb table, and some are missing; sequencing was by immunoSEQ multiplex PCR. The table has 90,000 to 120,000 clones, 70% to 90% seen once. This CDR3 comprises 13 residues. The V end lost 7 bases, the J end lost 0 bases, and 9 bases lay between the germline ends. Per germline, CDR1 MNHEY and CDR2 SVGAGI. The genes are TRBV6-5 and TRBJ1-2, with unresolved D. Sample: peripheral blood, taken on day 0 of AZD1222 vaccination. This sequence was found in an adult in good health. In DNA form, the CDR3 reads TGTGCCAGCACCCGGGCCGCTAACTATGGCTACACCTTC. It yields the protein CASTRAANYGYTF.